Below are 21 T cell receptor beta chains sequenced from a single sample in a study of T cell changes during pregnancy in multiple sclerosis. Sequenced by immunoSEQ multiplex PCR; TCRdb stores in-frame clones only, minus some. The table shows under 45,000 clones, with about 93% occurring only once. This material consisted of CD4+ T cells from peripheral blood mononuclear cells, taken in the third trimester of pregnancy. These receptors were taken from a female donor with multiple sclerosis, enrolled in a pregnancy study.

This clone was counted a single time. The rearrangement joins TRBV7-9 to TRBJ1-2; 9 bases are a match to TRBD1. Germline values: CDR1 SEHNR, CDR2 FQNEAQ (reference sequence). The V segment lost 0 bases and the J segment 3 bases; nucleotides outside the gene matches: 2. This CDR3 spans 15 amino acids. The CDR3 loop is CASSLAGQGHYGYTF. CDR3 nucleotide sequence: TGTGCCAGCAGCTTAGCGGGACAGGGACACTATGGCTACACCTTC.

The chain combines TRBV2 with TRBJ1-2, with D uncertain. This CDR3 comprises 14 residues. Germline lookup yields CDR1 SNHLY and CDR2 FYNNEI. V was clipped by 6 bases and J by 3 bases, with 14 bases between them. CDR3 sequence (DNA): TGTGCCAGCAGACAGACGCTAAGTGACTATGGCTACACCTTC. This gives the protein CASRQTLSDYGYTF.

The chain combines TRBV7-9 with TRBJ2-1; perhaps TRBD2 as D (6 bases). Per the germline V gene, CDR1 is SEHNR and CDR2 is FQNEAQ (reference sequence). V lost 3 bases and J 12 bases, leaving 18 bases between the germline ends. CDR3 length equals 14 residues. The CDR3 DNA reads TGTGCCAGCAGCTTGTTGGAGGGGCCTATACGGCAGTTCTTC. Translated: CASSLLEGPIRQFF.

J is TRBJ2-3 and V is TRBV30; D is possibly TRBD2 (6 bases). The germline gives CDR1 GTSNPN, CDR2 SVGIG (reference sequence). V lost 2 bases, J lost 2 bases, and 17 bases lay in between. The CDR3 is 16 residues long. The CDR3 DNA follows: TGTGCCTGGAGTAAGTCGGGGGAATCCTTCACAGATACGCAGTATTTT. Amino acids: CAWSKSGESFTDTQYF. The full variable domain, with the rest looked up from reference TRBV30 and TRBJ2-3, is SQTIHQWPATLVQPVGSPLSLECTVEGTSNPNLYWYRQAAGRGLQLLFYSVGIGQISSEVPQNLSASRPQDRQFILSSKKLLLSDSGFYLCAWSKSGESFTDTQYFGPGTRLTVL.

Worth noting for this clone: At one boundary the junction diverges from the germline segment, which might be a read error. The rearrangement uses TRBV2 and TRBJ1-4; D might be TRBD1 (5 bases). Germline values: CDR1 SNHLY, CDR2 FYNNEI. The CDR3 spans 14 residues. The CDR3 nucleotides are TGTGCCAGTAGTGGACAACCTCCCAATGAAAAACTGTTTTTT. This encodes CASSGQPPNEKLFF.

This clone was counted only a few times. V gene TRBV10-3 combines with J gene TRBJ2-7; 7 bases map to TRBD1. The V segment lost 0 bases and the J segment 0 bases; nucleotides outside the gene matches: 8. The CDR3 sequence is 17 residues long. Germline loops: CDR1 ENHRY, CDR2 SYGVKD. The CDR3 spells CAISESRPGQSSYEQYF. The CDR3 DNA sequence: TGTGCCATCAGTGAGTCCCGACCGGGACAGAGCTCCTACGAGCAGTACTTC.

The chain couples TRBV2 to TRBJ2-7; TRBD1 might be the D (7 bases). V was cut by 6 bases and J by 4 bases, with 10 bases left in between. CDR3 length equals 12 residues. The germline gives CDR1 SNHLY, CDR2 FYNNEI. CDR3 sequence reads: CASREGAYEQYF. The CDR3 coding sequence is TGTGCCAGCAGGGAGGGGGCTTACGAGCAGTACTTC.

This clone was seen once. This sequence joins TRBV4-1 and TRBJ2-3; TRBD2 might be the D (5 bases). Germline-derived CDR1 and CDR2 are MGHRA and YSYEKL. CDR3 length: 16 residues. V gave up 0 bases and J gave up 2 bases, with 12 bases separating them. Here the CDR3 DNA reads TGCGCCAGCAGCCAAGACCGGAGTAGCGACACAGATACGCAGTATTTT. As protein: CASSQDRSSDTDTQYF.

This chain uses TRBV30 with TRBJ2-1; TRBD2 matches at 10 bases. V shed 0 bases and J 9 bases; nucleotides not matched to a gene: 8. Germline CDR1 GTSNPN, CDR2 SVGIG (reference sequence). This CDR3 has 15 amino acids. The CDR3 DNA reads as TGTGCCTGGAGTGTACAAGCGGGAGGGCCGAGTGAGCAGTTCTTC. Translated: CAWSVQAGGPSEQFF.

The rearrangement links TRBV29-1 to TRBJ1-1; D might be TRBD1 (5 bases). V lost 4 bases and J lost 4, with 13 bases in between. Germline V CDR1 and CDR2: SQVTM, ANQGSEA. This CDR3 contains 13 residues. CDR3 nucleotide sequence: TGCAGCGTTGGTAGGGGACTGGGCACTGAAGCTTTCTTT. Translated: CSVGRGLGTEAFF. The variable domain in full, completed from reference TRBV29-1 and TRBJ1-1, reads SAVISQKPSRDICQRGTSLTIQCQVDSQVTMMFWYRQQPGQSLTLIATANQGSEATYESGFVIDKFPISRPNLTFSTLTVSNMSPEDSSIYLCSVGRGLGTEAFFGQGTRLTVV.

In regard to this clone: The junction differs from germline at one of its ends, possibly a read error. The genes are TRBV7-2 and TRBJ2-3, with 10 bases identical to TRBD2. There are 14 residues in the CDR3. Per the germline V gene, CDR1 is SGHTA and CDR2 is FQGNSA. The chain's CDR3 is CASSPRQAGGPWHF. Written as DNA, the CDR3 is TGTGCCAGCAGCCCCCGTCAAGCGGGGGGGCCTTGGCATTTT.

The rearrangement joins TRBV5-4 to TRBJ2-3, with D possibly being TRBD2 (7 bases). Trimming pared 2 bases from V and 2 bases from J, leaving 12 bases between. The CDR3 is 15 residues long. Germline-derived CDR1 and CDR2 are SGHNT and YYREEE (reference sequence). In DNA form, the CDR3 reads TGTGCCAGCAGCTTAGGGGGGGTCCCCACAGATACGCAGTATTTT. The encoded protein is CASSLGGVPTDTQYF.

The chain's CDR3 is CASSIDPAGSSTTREQYF. CDR3 coding DNA: TGTGCCAGTAGTATAGATCCGGCGGGGAGTTCTACTACTAGAGAGCAGTACTTC. The rearrangement uses TRBV19 and TRBJ2-7, with D perhaps TRBD2 (6 bases). CDR1 is LNHDA and CDR2 is SQIVND in the germline V gene (reference sequence). V was trimmed by 0 bases and J by 7 bases, leaving 25 bases between them. This CDR3 region has 18 residues.

J is TRBJ1-4 and V is TRBV7-9; D ambiguous. Trimming took off 2 bases at V and 5 bases at J, with 15 bases between the two ends. The CDR3 extends over 16 amino acids. Germline V gene lookup returns CDR1 SEHNR and CDR2 FQNEAQ (reference sequence). The CDR3 loop is CASSLRGAGINEKLFF. The CDR3 DNA sequence: TGTGCCAGCAGCTTACGGGGAGCCGGGATAAATGAAAAACTGTTTTTT.

The genes are TRBV6-5 and TRBJ1-4, with D maybe TRBD1 (5 bases). The CDR3 runs to 14 residues. Trimming removed 7 bases from V and 4 bases from J, with 13 bases in between. From germline, CDR1 is MNHEY and CDR2 SVGAGI. The CDR3 sequence is CASKTAGNNEKLFF. The CDR3 DNA sequence: TGTGCCAGCAAGACAGCAGGCAATAATGAAAAACTGTTTTTT.

The gene calls are TRBV7-3 and TRBJ1-1; 9 bases are shared with TRBD1. Germline CDR1 and CDR2: SGHTA and FQGTGA. V was pared by 1 base and J by 1 base, with 1 base of the junction left unmatched. This CDR3 region has 15 residues. The CDR3 spells CASSLRDRANTEAFF. CDR3 in DNA: TGTGCCAGCAGCTTAAGGGACAGGGCGAACACTGAAGCTTTCTTT.

This chain links TRBV11-2 with TRBJ1-2; perhaps TRBD1 as D (5 bases). The length of the CDR3 is 13 residues. V lost 5 bases and J lost 4, with 11 bases in between. Germline lookup yields CDR1 SGHAT and CDR2 FQNNGV. CDR3 coding DNA: TGTGCCAGCAGCCGAAGACAGTCCTATGGCTACACCTTC. Translation: CASSRRQSYGYTF.

The rearrangement links TRBV30 to TRBJ1-1; unclear D gene. The CDR3 is 12 residues long. Trimming took 3 bases from V and 2 from J, leaving 7 bases between them. The germline gives CDR1 GTSNPN, CDR2 SVGIG (reference sequence). CDR3 bases: TGTGCCTGGAGCGCCTATAACACTGAAGCTTTCTTT. This sequence encodes CAWSAYNTEAFF.

The chain joins TRBV7-9 to TRBJ1-4, with TRBD1 as a possible D gene (6 bases). The CDR3 length is 15 residues. V was pared by 2 bases and J by 3 bases, with 10 bases between. The V gene's germline CDR1 is SEHNR and CDR2 FQNEAQ (reference sequence). For the CDR3, the DNA is TGTGCCAGCAGCTTACCAGGGGCGGCTAATGAAAAACTGTTTTTT. Translation: CASSLPGAANEKLFF.

CDR3 nucleotides: TGTGCCAGCAGCAAAGACAGGGGGTTAATGAACACTGAAGCTTTCTTT. Residues: CASSKDRGLMNTEAFF. This chain links TRBV7-9 with TRBJ1-1; 9 bases agree with TRBD1. Unmatched junction bases numbered 7, after V lost 5 bases and J lost 0 bases. This CDR3 has 16 residues. Germline values: CDR1 SEHNR, CDR2 FQNEAQ (reference sequence).

V and J are TRBV11-2 and TRBJ1-2, with TRBD1 identical over 9 bases. Looked up from germline, CDR1 is SGHAT and CDR2 is FQNNGV. This CDR3 comprises 17 residues. V shed 1 base and J 4 bases; nucleotides not matched to a gene: 10. CDR3 sequence (DNA): TGTGCCAGCAGCTTAGTTCCCCCGGGACAGGGTGGCTATGGCTACACCTTC. It is translated as CASSLVPPGQGGYGYTF.